Described below is a single TCR beta chain sequence and its context. The method was immunoSEQ multiplex PCR; TCRdb's version includes in-frame clones alone and lacks a portion of them. This sample carries tens of thousands of clones, about 85% of them seen once, and the ten largest clones take 16%. The data derive from a study of OX40 agonist ivuxolimab in advanced cancers. This CDR3 spans 16 amino acids. The germline CDR1 and CDR2 sequences are ENHRY and SYGVKD. V was clipped by 3 bases and J by 4 bases; unmatched bases: 4. The chain is built from TRBV10-3 and TRBJ2-1; TRBD2 aligns across 12 bases. The sequencing here drew on CD4+ or CD8+ T cells sorted from blood, taken in a trial of the OX40 agonist ivuxolimab. This sequence was found in an adult with an advanced solid tumor such as melanoma, head and neck, liver or kidney cancer. The CDR3, as DNA: TGTGCCATCAGTGAACGGACTAGCGGGGCTTACAATGAGCAGTTCTTC. This gives the protein CAISERTSGAYNEQFF.